This TCR beta chain was documented in a study of sequential checkpoint blockade in melanoma. On the study more broadly: Randomization was 1:1 between first-line nivolumab→ipilimumab and ipilimumab→nivolumab. Maintenance nivolumab came after either treatment sequence.

Sample treatment: randomized to nivolumab then ipilimumab (arm A) or the reverse (arm B). Patients had received no earlier DNA-damaging chemotherapy. Sorted cells were live CD3+CD8+, lacking CD19 and CD56, from PBMCs. This CDR3 region has 14 residues. CDR1 LNHDA and CDR2 SQIVND come from the germline V gene (reference sequence). V was clipped by 5 bases and J by 6 bases; unmatched bases: 6. This clone was detected only once. Produced via immunoSEQ multiplex PCR; TCRdb's table is partial and in-frame only. This sample has 25,000 to 30,000 clones; 77% occur once, and the top ten carry 13%. The sequencing here drew on CD8+ T cells sorted from blood (inferred from file names), taken from a patient given nivolumab and ipilimumab in sequence. The chain links TRBV19 to TRBJ2-1; 8 bases match TRBD2. The source of this sequence is a human donor with melanoma. Here the CDR3 DNA reads TGTGCCAGTAGTGATGGACTAGCCGGCAATGAGCAGTTCTTC. It translates to CASSDGLAGNEQFF.